Presented here are 23 T cell receptor beta chains from one specimen sequenced in a study of T-cell memory formation after mild COVID-19. TCRdb ran MiXCR on the 5' RACE reads and lists one entry per CDR3 protein. The data hold under 300,000 distinct CDR3 sequences, with under 20% observed a single time. Sample: PBMCs or a T cell subset sorted from them (not recorded which). Receptors originate from a man younger than 30 who had mild COVID-19 (a few samples of this study predate the infection). Cell type and time point are not known.

This sequence joins TRBV7-2 and TRBJ2-3; TRBD1 agrees at 7 bases. Germline V lookup: CDR1 SGHTA, CDR2 FQGNSA. There are 14 residues in the CDR3. The ends lost 10 bases at V and 0 bases at J; junction bases unmatched: 7. DNA for the CDR3: TGTGCCAACGTACAGGGGTCTAGCACAGATACGCAGTATTTT. Protein sequence: CANVQGSSTDTQYF. Looking up the rest from reference TRBV7-2 and TRBJ2-3 gives the full variable domain: GAGVSQSPSNKVTEKGKDVELRCDPISGHTALYWYRQSLGQGLEFLIYFQGNSAPDKSGLPSDRFSAERTGGSVSTLTIQRTQQEDSAVYLCANVQGSSTDTQYFGPGTRLTVL.

The chain combines TRBV5-1 with TRBJ2-7; 7 positions match TRBD1. CDR1 is SGHRS, CDR2 YFSETQ, per germline. Trimming cost V 3 bases and J 4 bases; bases outside gene matches: 7. The CDR3 is 14 amino acids. The CDR3 bases are TGCGCCAGCAGCTCCTCGGACAGGATATACGAGCAGTACTTC. It yields the protein CASSSSDRIYEQYF. The full variable domain, rest sourced from reference TRBV5-1 and TRBJ2-7, is KAGVTQTPRYLIKTRGQQVTLSCSPISGHRSVSWYQQTPGQGLQFLFEYFSETQRNKGNFPGRFSGRQFSNSRSEMNVSTLELGDSALYLCASSSSDRIYEQYFGPGTRLTVT.

The CDR3 nucleotides read TGTGCCAGCAGCTTTGGAGCTGGCACAGATACGCAGTATTTT. It specifies CASSFGAGTDTQYF. This rearrangement joins TRBV7-6 to TRBJ2-3; D gene ambiguous. Looked up from germline, CDR1 is SGHVS and CDR2 is FNYEAQ. The CDR3 contains 14 residues. V lost 3 bases, J lost 1 base, and 8 bases lay in between. The full variable domain, with the rest looked up from reference TRBV7-6 and TRBJ2-3, is GAGVSQSPRYKVTKRGQDVALRCDPISGHVSLYWYRQALGQGPEFLTYFNYEAQQDKSGLPNDRFSAERPEGSISTLTIQRTEQRDSAMYRCASSFGAGTDTQYFGPGTRLTVL.

V gene TRBV12-3 or TRBV12-4 combines with J gene TRBJ2-5, with TRBD1 identical over 9 bases. The CDR3 covers 14 residues. Unmatched junction bases numbered 6, after V lost 6 bases and J lost 4 bases. The CDR3 DNA is TGTGCCAGCAGGCCCGGACAGGGGATAGAGACCCAGTACTTC. Protein: CASRPGQGIETQYF.

The chain combines TRBV29-1 with TRBJ1-2; no definite D call. This CDR3 has 12 amino acids. The V gene's germline CDR1 is SQVTM and CDR2 ANQGSEA. Trimming removed 4 bases at V and 6 bases at J, with 12 bases between. The CDR3 loop reads CSVAIWGDGYTF. Here the CDR3 DNA reads TGCAGCGTTGCTATATGGGGTGATGGCTACACCTTC.

This clonotype has a handful of counts. This rearrangement joins TRBV9 to TRBJ1-5; tentatively, D is TRBD1 (5 bases). V lost 4 bases and J 3 bases, leaving 11 bases between the germline ends. This CDR3 is 14 amino acids long. Germline V gives CDR1 SGDLS, CDR2 YYNGEE. The CDR3: CASSQDRNNQPQHF. The DNA for the CDR3 is TGTGCCAGCAGCCAAGACAGAAACAATCAGCCCCAGCATTTT.

This clonotype was seen repeatedly, ten times or more. The chain combines TRBV5-1 with TRBJ2-7; D gene unclear. This CDR3 region has 13 residues. The germline CDR1 and CDR2 sequences are SGHRS and YFSETQ. V was shortened by 4 bases and J by 6 bases, with 14 bases between the two germline ends. CDR3 DNA sequence: TGCGCCAGCAGCCCACCCCAAGGGCCCGAGCAGTACGTC. It specifies CASSPPQGPEQYV.

The gene calls are TRBV29-1 and TRBJ2-7; 8 positions match TRBD2. V dropped 6 bases and J dropped 2; count of bases not matched to a gene: 6. Germline loops: CDR1 SQVTM, CDR2 ANQGSEA. The CDR3 spans 13 residues. CDR3 DNA: TGCAGCGTCGCCGGGACTAGGCCCTACGAGCAGTACTTC. Translated: CSVAGTRPYEQYF.

The chain has TRBV7-2 and TRBJ2-3; 13 positions agree with TRBD2. The V gene's germline CDR1 is SGHTA and CDR2 FQGNSA. Unmatched junction bases numbered 6, after V lost 3 bases and J lost 3 bases. The length of the CDR3 is 17 residues. The CDR3 region is CASSFTSGGAWTDTQYF. The DNA for the CDR3 is TGTGCCAGCAGCTTTACTAGCGGGGGGGCATGGACAGATACGCAGTATTTT.

This chain joins TRBV7-2 and TRBJ2-7; 12 bases fit TRBD2. CDR1 is SGHTA, CDR2 FQGNSA, per germline. This CDR3 has 15 amino acids. J gave up 3 bases and V 6 bases, and 6 bases lay outside the gene matches. The CDR3 region has the DNA TGTGCCAGCAGACGGACTAGCGGGGTTAACTACGAGCAGTACTTC. This codes for CASRRTSGVNYEQYF.

V gene TRBV5-1 combines with J gene TRBJ1-2; D remains unclear. Trimming took 4 bases from V and 4 from J, leaving 14 bases between them. The CDR3 contains 14 residues. Germline loops: CDR1 SGHRS, CDR2 YFSETQ. The CDR3 nucleotides read TGCGCCAGCAGCCCGCCCACGGGGTCCTATGGCTACACCTTC. This encodes CASSPPTGSYGYTF.

In this sample, this clonotype turned up many times. The chain carries TRBV6-5 and TRBJ2-5; TRBD2 matches at 9 bases. This CDR3 comprises 14 residues. Germline V CDR1 and CDR2: MNHEY, SVGAGI. After removal of 6 bases from V and 5 bases from J, the junction contained 7 bases not matched to a gene. CDR3 in DNA: TGTGCCAGCAGCCGTAGCGGGGGAGGGGAGACCCAGTACTTC. This translates into CASSRSGGGETQYF.

The CDR3 reads CASNPCDRDPAKETQYF. The CDR3 DNA is TGTGCCAGCAACCCCTGCGACAGGGACCCCGCTAAAGAGACCCAGTACTTC. This chain connects TRBV21-1 to TRBJ2-5; the table's D call, TRBD1, has no DNA check behind it. TRBV21-1 constitutes a pseudogene. The CDR3 is 17 amino acids.

This clonotype was found a few times. The chain joins TRBV6-2 or TRBV6-3 to TRBJ2-1; 7 nucleotides match TRBD2. The CDR3 is made up of 15 amino acids. Germline loops: CDR1 MNHEY, CDR2 SVGEGT. With V trimmed by 6 bases and J by 0 bases, 5 bases remained unmatched. The CDR3 spells CASRKRGSSYNEQFF. The CDR3 nucleotides are TGTGCCAGCAGAAAGCGGGGCAGCTCCTACAATGAGCAGTTCTTC.

The CDR3 DNA reads as TGCAGCGTCGTCCCCCTAGCGGGGGGTGGGGAGACCCAGTACTTC. Translation gives CSVVPLAGGGETQYF. The J gene is TRBJ2-5, the V gene TRBV29-1; 11 bases align to TRBD2. J was trimmed by 5 bases and V by 6 bases; bases with no gene match: 11. CDR1 and CDR2 from the germline V gene are SQVTM and ANQGSEA. The CDR3 extends over 15 amino acids.

The V and J genes are TRBV20-1 and TRBJ1-1; weak D call: TRBD1 (5 bases). V was trimmed by 1 base and J by 3 bases, leaving 15 bases between them. Germline V lookup: CDR1 DFQATT, CDR2 SNEGSKA (reference sequence). This CDR3 comprises 15 residues. In DNA, the CDR3 is TGCAGTGCTAGAGGCCAGCCTGGGACGTACACTGAAGCTTTCTTT. Translation: CSARGQPGTYTEAFF.

This chain connects TRBV29-1 to TRBJ1-1; no clear D. This CDR3 has 12 residues. Germline lookup yields CDR1 SQVTM and CDR2 ANQGSEA. V lost 5 bases and J lost 8, with 15 bases in between. The CDR3 nucleotides read TGCAGCGTTTGTTCCCAAACCCCCGAAGCTTTCTTT. It translates to CSVCSQTPEAFF.

The CDR3 protein is CASSQGLAEQETQYF. CDR3 nucleotides: TGTGCCAGCAGCCAAGGCCTAGCGGAGCAAGAGACCCAGTACTTC. The genes are TRBV3-1 and TRBJ2-5, with 7 bases identical to TRBD2. The CDR3 contains 15 residues. CDR1 and CDR2 (germline): LGHDT, YNNKEL (reference sequence). V was pared by 1 base and J by 2 bases, with 4 bases of the junction left unmatched.

The V call is TRBV6-5, the J call TRBJ2-5; 11 nucleotides match TRBD2. In germline, CDR1 is MNHEY, CDR2 SVGAGI. The CDR3 spans 16 residues. Trimming removed 6 bases from V and 4 bases from J; junction bases left unmatched: 10. CDR3 coding DNA: TGTGCCAGCAGCGTTGTAGCGGGGGGGCCTCGAGAGACCCAGTACTTC. Protein product: CASSVVAGGPRETQYF.

This clonotype appeared a few times. V gene TRBV12-3 or TRBV12-4 combines with J gene TRBJ2-7; unclear D gene. The CDR3 is 14 residues long. With 3 bases removed from V and 3 bases from J, the gap between germline ends came to 12 bases. CDR3 amino acids: CASSFDGPDYEQYF. CDR3 in DNA: TGTGCCAGCAGTTTTGACGGGCCTGACTACGAGCAGTACTTC.

Only a few counts were recorded for this clonotype. The chain recombines TRBV25-1 with TRBJ2-2, with TRBD1 matching 10 bases. V lost 5 bases, J lost 7 bases, and 7 bases stayed unmatched. The CDR3 contains 15 residues. CDR1 MGHDK and CDR2 SYGVNS come from the germline V gene. The CDR3, as DNA: TGTGCCAGCAGTTTTCGACAGGGGGCTATCGGGGAGCTGTTTTTT. Translation gives CASSFRQGAIGELFF.

A few counts support this clonotype. The rearrangement joins TRBV12-3 or TRBV12-4 to TRBJ2-1, with no clear D. V was pared by 3 bases and J by 9 bases, with 6 bases between. CDR3 length: 11 residues. CDR3 region: CASSFASEQFF. For the CDR3, the DNA is TGTGCCAGCAGTTTCGCGTCTGAGCAGTTCTTC.

J is TRBJ2-2 and V is TRBV9, with 9 bases fitting TRBD1. Germline lookup yields CDR1 SGDLS and CDR2 YYNGEE. The CDR3 extends over 13 amino acids. The trim removed 3 bases at V and 9 bases at J, leaving 3 bases unmatched. CDR3 DNA: TGTGCCAGCAGCGCGGACAGGGGTCGGGAGCTGTTTTTT. It yields the protein CASSADRGRELFF.